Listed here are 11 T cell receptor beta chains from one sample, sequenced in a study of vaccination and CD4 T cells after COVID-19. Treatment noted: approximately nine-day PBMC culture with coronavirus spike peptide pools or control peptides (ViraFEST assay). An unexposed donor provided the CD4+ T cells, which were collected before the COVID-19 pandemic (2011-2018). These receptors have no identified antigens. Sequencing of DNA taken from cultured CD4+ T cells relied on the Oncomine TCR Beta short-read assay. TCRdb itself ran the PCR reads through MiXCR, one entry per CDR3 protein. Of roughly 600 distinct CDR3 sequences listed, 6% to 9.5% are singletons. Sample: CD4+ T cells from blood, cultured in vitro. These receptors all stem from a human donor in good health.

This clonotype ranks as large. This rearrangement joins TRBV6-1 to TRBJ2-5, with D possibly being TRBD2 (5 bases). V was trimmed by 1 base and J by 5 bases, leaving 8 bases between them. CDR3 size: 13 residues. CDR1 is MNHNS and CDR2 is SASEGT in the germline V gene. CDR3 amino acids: CASSEVGGETQYF. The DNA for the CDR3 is TGTGCCAGCAGTGAAGTTGGCGGGGAGACCCAGTACTTC.

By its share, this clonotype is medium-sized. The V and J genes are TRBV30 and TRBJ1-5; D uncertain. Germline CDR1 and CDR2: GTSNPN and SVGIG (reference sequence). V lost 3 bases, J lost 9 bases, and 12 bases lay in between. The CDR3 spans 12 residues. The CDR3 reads CAWRPTSGPQHF. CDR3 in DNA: TGTGCCTGGAGACCGACATCCGGGCCCCAGCATTTT.

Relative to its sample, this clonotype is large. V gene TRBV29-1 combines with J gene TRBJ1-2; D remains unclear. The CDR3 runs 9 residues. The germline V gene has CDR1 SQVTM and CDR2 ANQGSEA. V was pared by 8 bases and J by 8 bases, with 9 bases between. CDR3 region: CSPESGYTF. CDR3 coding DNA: TGCAGCCCGGAGAGCGGCTACACCTTC.

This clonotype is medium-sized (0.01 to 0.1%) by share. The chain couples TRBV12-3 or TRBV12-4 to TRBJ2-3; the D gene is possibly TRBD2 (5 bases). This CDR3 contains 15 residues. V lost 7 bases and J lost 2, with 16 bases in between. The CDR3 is CASTPAGRSTDTQYF. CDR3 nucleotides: TGTGCCAGCACCCCCGCGGGCCGCTCCACAGATACGCAGTATTTT.

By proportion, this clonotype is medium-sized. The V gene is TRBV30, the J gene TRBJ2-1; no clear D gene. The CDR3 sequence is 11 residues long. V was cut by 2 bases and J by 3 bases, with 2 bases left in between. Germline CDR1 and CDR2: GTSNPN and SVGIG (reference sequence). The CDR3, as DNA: TGTGCCTGGAGTTACTACAATGAGCAGTTCTTC. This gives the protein CAWSYYNEQFF.

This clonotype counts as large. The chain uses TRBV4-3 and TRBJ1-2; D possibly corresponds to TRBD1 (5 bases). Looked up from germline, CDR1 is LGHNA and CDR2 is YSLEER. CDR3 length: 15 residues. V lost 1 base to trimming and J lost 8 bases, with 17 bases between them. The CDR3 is CASSQAPRGSRGYTF. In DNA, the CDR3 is TGCGCCAGCAGCCAAGCTCCCCGGGGCAGCAGAGGCTACACCTTC.

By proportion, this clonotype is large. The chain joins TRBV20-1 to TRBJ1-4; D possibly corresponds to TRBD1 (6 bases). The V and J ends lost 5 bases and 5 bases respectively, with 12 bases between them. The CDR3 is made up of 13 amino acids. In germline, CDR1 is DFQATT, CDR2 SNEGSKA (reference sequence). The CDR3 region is CSAQAGGNEKLFF. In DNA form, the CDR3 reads TGCAGTGCTCAGGCGGGGGGCAATGAAAAACTGTTTTTT.

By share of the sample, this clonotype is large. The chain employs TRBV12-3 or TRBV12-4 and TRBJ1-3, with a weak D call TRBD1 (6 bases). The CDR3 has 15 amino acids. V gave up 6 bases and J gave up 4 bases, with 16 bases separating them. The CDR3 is CASRPGWGRGNTIYF. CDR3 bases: TGTGCCAGCAGACCTGGGTGGGGGCGAGGAAACACCATATATTTT.

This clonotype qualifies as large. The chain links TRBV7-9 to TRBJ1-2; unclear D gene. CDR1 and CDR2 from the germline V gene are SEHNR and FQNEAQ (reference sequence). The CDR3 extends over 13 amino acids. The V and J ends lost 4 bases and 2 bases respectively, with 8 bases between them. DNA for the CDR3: TGTGCCAGCAGCTCCGACGGAAACTATGGCTACACCTTC. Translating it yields CASSSDGNYGYTF.

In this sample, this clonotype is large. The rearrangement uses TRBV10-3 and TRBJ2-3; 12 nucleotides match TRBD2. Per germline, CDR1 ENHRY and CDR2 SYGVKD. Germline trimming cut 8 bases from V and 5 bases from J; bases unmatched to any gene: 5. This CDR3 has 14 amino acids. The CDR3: CAIGLAGGGDTQYF. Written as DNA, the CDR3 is TGTGCCATCGGGCTAGCGGGAGGGGGAGATACGCAGTATTTT.

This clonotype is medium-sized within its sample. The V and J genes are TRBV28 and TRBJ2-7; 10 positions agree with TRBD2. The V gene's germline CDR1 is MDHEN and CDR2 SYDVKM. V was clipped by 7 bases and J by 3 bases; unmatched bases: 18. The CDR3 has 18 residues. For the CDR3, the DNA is TGTGCCAGCACCCCTCTGGGACTAGCGAGAGGGGACTTCTACGAGCAGTACTTC. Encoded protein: CASTPLGLARGDFYEQYF.